The sequence of this T cell receptor beta chain was determined in a study of blood T cell repertoires in COVID-19. At the level of the study: Researchers got acute and convalescent COVID-19 samples from the United States, Italy and Spain. PBMCs, B-cell-depleted T cells, or T cells were the source of the cDNA or gDNA that made up the material.

A single count supports this clone. CDR1 and CDR2 from the germline V gene are LNHDA and SQIVND (reference sequence). This CDR3 has 14 amino acids. The V segment lost 5 bases and the J segment 4 bases; nucleotides outside the gene matches: 4. As processed by the authors: Reference gene primer amplification gave nucleated cell count estimates. TCRdb's copy holds only in-frame clones and misses some; the assay was immunoSEQ multiplex PCR. That table is the source of V, J and clone size, and D and trimming were worked out from the DNA. Among some 50,000 clones listed, more than 75% were seen once. The clonotype was recovered from a woman aged 60-70 years with acute or convalescent COVID-19. The V call is TRBV19, the J call TRBJ2-1, with TRBD1 identical over 8 bases. The sample taken for sequencing was peripheral blood. CDR3 region: CASSSRQGYNEQFF. As DNA, the CDR3 is TGTGCCAGTAGTTCTCGACAGGGGTACAATGAGCAGTTCTTC.